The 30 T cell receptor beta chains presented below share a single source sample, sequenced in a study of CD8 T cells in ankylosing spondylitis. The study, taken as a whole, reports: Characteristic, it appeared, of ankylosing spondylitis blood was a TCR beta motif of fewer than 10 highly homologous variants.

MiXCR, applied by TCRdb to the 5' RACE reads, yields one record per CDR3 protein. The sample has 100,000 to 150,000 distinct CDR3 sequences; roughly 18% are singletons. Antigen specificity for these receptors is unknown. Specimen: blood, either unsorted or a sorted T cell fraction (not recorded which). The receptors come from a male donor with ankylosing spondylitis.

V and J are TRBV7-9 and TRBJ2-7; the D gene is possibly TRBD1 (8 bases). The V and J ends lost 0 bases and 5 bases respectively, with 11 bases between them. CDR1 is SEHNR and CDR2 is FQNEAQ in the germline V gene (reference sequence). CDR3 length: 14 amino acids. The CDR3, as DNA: TGTGCCAGCAGCTTAGCCACAGGGGGGGACGAGCAGTACTTC. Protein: CASSLATGGDEQYF.

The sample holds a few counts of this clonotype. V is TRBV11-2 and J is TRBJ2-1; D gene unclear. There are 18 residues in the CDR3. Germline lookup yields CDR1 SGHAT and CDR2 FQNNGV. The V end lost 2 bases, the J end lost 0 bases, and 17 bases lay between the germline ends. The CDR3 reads CASSLYGPYRSSYNEQFF. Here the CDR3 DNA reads TGTGCCAGCAGCTTATATGGTCCCTATCGCAGCTCCTACAATGAGCAGTTCTTC.

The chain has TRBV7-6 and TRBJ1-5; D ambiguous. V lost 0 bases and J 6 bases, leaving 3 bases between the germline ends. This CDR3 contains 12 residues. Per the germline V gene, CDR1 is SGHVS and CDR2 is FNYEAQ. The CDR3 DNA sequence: TGTGCCAGCAGCTTAGCGGGTCAGCCCCAGCATTTT. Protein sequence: CASSLAGQPQHF. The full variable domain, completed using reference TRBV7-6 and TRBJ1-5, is GAGVSQSPRYKVTKRGQDVALRCDPISGHVSLYWYRQALGQGPEFLTYFNYEAQQDKSGLPNDRFSAERPEGSISTLTIQRTEQRDSAMYRCASSLAGQPQHFGDGTRLSIL.

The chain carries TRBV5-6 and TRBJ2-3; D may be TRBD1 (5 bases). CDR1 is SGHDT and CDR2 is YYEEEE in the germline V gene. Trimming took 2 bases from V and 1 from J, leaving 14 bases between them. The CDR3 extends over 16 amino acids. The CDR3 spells CASSLGAVPGTDTQYF. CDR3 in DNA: TGTGCCAGCAGCTTAGGGGCCGTGCCGGGCACAGATACGCAGTATTTT.

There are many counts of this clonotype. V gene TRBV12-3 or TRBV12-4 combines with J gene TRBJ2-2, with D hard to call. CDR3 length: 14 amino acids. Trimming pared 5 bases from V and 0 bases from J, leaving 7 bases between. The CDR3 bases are TGTGCCAGCAGTACAGAAGCGAACACCGGGGAGCTGTTTTTT. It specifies CASSTEANTGELFF.

In DNA, the CDR3 is TGTGCCAGCAGCGGGGGGGGGAGCCGGGCCGGGGAGCTGTTTTTT. This gives the protein CASSGGGSRAGELFF. J is TRBJ2-2 and V is TRBV27, with 8 bases fitting TRBD2. The CDR3 loop spans 15 amino acids. The junction had 9 bases not matched to a gene; V was cut back by 6 bases and J by 6 bases. Germline CDR1 and CDR2: MNHEY and SMNVEV (reference sequence).

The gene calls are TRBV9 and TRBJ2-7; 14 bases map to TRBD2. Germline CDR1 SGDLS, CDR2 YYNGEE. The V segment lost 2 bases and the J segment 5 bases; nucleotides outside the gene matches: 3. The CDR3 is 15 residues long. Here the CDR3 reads CASSVGGLAGDEQYF. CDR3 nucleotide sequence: TGTGCCAGCAGCGTCGGGGGACTAGCGGGAGACGAGCAGTACTTC. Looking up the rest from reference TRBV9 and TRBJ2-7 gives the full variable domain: DSGVTQTPKHLITATGQRVTLRCSPRSGDLSVYWYQQSLDQGLQFLIQYYNGEERAKGNILERFSAQQFPDLHSELNLSSLELGDSALYFCASSVGGLAGDEQYFGPGTRLTVT.

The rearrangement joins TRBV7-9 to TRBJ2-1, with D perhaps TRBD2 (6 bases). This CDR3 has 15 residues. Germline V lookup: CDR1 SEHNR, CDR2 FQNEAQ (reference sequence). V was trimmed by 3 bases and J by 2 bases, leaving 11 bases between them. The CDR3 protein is CASSFNSGAYNEQFF. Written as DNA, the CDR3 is TGTGCCAGCAGCTTCAATAGCGGAGCCTACAATGAGCAGTTCTTC.

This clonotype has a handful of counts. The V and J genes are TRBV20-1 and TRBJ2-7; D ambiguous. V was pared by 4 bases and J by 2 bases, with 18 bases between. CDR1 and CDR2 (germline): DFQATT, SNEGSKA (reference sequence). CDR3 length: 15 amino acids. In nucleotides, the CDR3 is TGCAGTGCTACCCCTGGCCTCGCCGTAACCTACGAGCAGTACTTC. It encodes CSATPGLAVTYEQYF.

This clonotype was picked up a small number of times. The CDR3 DNA reads as TGCGCCAGCAGCCAAGGACAGGACCCGGCATTGTCCTACGAGCAGTACTTC. Its translation: CASSQGQDPALSYEQYF. This chain connects TRBV4-1 to TRBJ2-7, with D possibly TRBD1 on 6 matching bases. V was clipped by 1 base and J by 1 base, with 17 bases between them. The CDR3 loop spans 17 amino acids. Per germline, CDR1 MGHRA and CDR2 YSYEKL.

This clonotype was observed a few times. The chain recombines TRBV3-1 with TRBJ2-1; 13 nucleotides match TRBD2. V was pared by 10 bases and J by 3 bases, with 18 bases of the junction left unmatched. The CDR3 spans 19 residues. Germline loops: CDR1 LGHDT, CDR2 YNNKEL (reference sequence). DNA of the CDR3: TGTGCCACCTCCCAAGAGGCGGGGACTAGCGGGAACATCTACAATGAGCAGTTCTTC. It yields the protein CATSQEAGTSGNIYNEQFF.

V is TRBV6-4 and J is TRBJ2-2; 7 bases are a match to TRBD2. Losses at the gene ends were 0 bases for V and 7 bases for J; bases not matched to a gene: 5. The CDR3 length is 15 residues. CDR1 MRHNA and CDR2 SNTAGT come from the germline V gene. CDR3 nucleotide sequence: TGTGCCAGCAGTGACTCGGCGGGAGACCACGGGGAGCTGTTTTTT. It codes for CASSDSAGDHGELFF.

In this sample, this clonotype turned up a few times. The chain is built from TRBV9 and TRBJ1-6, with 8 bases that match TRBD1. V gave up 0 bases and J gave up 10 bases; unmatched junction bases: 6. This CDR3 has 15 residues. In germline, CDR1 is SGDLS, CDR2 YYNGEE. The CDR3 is CASSVAGQGGSPLHF. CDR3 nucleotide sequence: TGTGCCAGCAGCGTAGCCGGACAGGGAGGGTCACCCCTCCACTTT.

The CDR3, as DNA: TGTGCCAGCAGGACGGCCTTCTATGGCTACACCTTC. Encoded protein: CASRTAFYGYTF. V usage is TRBV12-3 or TRBV12-4 and J usage is TRBJ1-2; D call uncertain. V gave up 6 bases and J gave up 4 bases, with 9 bases separating them. This CDR3 is built from 12 residues.

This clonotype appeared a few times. CDR3 region: CASSPGTNSGNTIYF. For the CDR3, the DNA is TGTGCCAGCAGCCCCGGGACAAACTCTGGAAACACCATATATTTT. The chain couples TRBV14 to TRBJ1-3; tentative D call: TRBD1 (6 bases). The CDR3 runs 15 residues. Germline values: CDR1 SGHDN, CDR2 FVKESK. Trimming left V 4 bases short and J 0 bases short, with 10 bases between.

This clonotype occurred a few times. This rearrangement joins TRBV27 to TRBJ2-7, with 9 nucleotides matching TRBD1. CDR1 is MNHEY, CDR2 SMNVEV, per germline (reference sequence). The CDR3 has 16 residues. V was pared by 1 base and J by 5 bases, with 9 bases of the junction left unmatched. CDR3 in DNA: TGTGCCAGCAGTTTATTACCGGGACAGGGTTCCCACGAGCAGTACTTC. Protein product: CASSLLPGQGSHEQYF.

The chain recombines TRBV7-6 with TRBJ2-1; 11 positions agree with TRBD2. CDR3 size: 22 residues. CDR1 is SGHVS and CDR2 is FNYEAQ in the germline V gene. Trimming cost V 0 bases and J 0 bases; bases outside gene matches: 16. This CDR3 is CASSLALELAGAQRPSYNEQFF. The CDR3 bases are TGTGCCAGCAGCTTAGCGCTTGAACTAGCGGGAGCCCAAAGGCCCTCCTACAATGAGCAGTTCTTC.

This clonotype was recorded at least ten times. CDR3 region: CASSLLAEAFF. CDR3 in DNA: TGTGCCAGCAGTTTATTGGCAGAAGCTTTCTTT. This sequence joins TRBV12-3 or TRBV12-4 and TRBJ1-1; D uncertain. The length of the CDR3 is 11 residues. Between the trimmed V and J ends, which lost 2 bases and 8 bases, there was a span of 6 bases.

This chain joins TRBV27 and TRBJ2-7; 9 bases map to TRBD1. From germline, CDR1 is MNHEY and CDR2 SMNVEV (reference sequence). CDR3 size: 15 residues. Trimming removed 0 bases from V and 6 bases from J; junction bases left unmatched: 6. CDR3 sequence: CASSLSTGGIGEQYF. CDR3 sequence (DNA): TGTGCCAGCAGTTTATCGACAGGGGGGATTGGCGAGCAGTACTTC.

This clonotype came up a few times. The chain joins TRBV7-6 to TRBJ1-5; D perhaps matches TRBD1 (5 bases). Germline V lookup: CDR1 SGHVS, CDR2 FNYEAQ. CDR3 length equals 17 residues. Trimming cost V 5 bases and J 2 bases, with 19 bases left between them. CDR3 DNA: TGTGCCAGCAGCCCCCAAGGTGATTGGGGGGGCAATCAGCCCCAGCATTTT. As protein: CASSPQGDWGGNQPQHF.

The CDR3 is CASSQEGNYGYTF. The CDR3 DNA reads TGCGCCAGCAGCCAAGAGGGAAACTATGGCTACACCTTC. This chain uses TRBV4-1 with TRBJ1-2, with D uncertain. The germline gives CDR1 MGHRA, CDR2 YSYEKL. V was trimmed by 0 bases and J by 2 bases, leaving 4 bases between them. The CDR3 length is 13 residues.

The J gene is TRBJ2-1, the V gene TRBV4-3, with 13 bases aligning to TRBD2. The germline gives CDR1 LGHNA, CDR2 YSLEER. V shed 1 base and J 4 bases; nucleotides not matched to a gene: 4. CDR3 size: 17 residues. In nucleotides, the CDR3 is TGCGCCAGCAGCCAAGGGATACTAGCGGGAGGGTACAATGAGCAGTTCTTC. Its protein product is CASSQGILAGGYNEQFF.

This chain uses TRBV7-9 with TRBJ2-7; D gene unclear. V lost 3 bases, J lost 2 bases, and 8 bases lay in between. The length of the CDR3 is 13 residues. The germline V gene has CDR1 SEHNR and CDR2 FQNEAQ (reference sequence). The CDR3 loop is CASSFGSPYEQYF. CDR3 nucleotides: TGTGCCAGCAGCTTTGGCAGCCCCTACGAGCAGTACTTC.

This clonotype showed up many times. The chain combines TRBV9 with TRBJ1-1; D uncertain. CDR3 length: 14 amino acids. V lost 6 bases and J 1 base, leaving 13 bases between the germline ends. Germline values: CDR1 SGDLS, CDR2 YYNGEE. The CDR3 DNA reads TGTGCCAGCACTCTAGGATCGGAGAACACTGAAGCTTTCTTT. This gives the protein CASTLGSENTEAFF. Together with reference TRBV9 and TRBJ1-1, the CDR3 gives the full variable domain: DSGVTQTPKHLITATGQRVTLRCSPRSGDLSVYWYQQSLDQGLQFLIQYYNGEERAKGNILERFSAQQFPDLHSELNLSSLELGDSALYFCASTLGSENTEAFFGQGTRLTVV.

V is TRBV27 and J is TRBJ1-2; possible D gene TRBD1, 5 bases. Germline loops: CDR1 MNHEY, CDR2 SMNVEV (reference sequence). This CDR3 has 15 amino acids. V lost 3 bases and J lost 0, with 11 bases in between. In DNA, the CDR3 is TGTGCCAGCAGTTTGGGGCCGCCTCCTAACTATGGCTACACCTTC. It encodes CASSLGPPPNYGYTF.

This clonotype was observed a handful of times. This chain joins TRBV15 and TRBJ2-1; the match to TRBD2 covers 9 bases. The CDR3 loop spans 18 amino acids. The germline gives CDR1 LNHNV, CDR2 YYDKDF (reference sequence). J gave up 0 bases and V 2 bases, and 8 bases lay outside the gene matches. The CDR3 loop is CATSRLPSGAYSYNEQFF. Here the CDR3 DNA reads TGTGCCACCAGCAGACTCCCTAGCGGGGCCTACTCCTACAATGAGCAGTTCTTC. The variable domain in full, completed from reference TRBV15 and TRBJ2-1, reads DAMVIQNPRYQVTQFGKPVTLSCSQTLNHNVMYWYQQKSSQAPKLLFHYYDKDFNNEADTPDNFQSRRPNTSFCFLDIRSPGLGDTAMYLCATSRLPSGAYSYNEQFFGPGTRLTVL.

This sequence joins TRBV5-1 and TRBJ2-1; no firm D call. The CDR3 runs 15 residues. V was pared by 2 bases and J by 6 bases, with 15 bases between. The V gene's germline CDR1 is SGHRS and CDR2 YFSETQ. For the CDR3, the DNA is TGCGCCAGCAGCTTAACCGATTGGTACCGCAATGAGCAGTTCTTC. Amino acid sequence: CASSLTDWYRNEQFF.

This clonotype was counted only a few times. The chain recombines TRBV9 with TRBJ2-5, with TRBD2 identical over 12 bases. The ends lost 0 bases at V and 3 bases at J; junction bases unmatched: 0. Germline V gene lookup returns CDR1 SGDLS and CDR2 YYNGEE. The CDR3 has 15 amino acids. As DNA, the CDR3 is TGTGCCAGCAGCGTAGGACTAGCGGGAGAAGAGACCCAGTACTTC. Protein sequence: CASSVGLAGEETQYF. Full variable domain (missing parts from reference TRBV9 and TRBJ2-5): DSGVTQTPKHLITATGQRVTLRCSPRSGDLSVYWYQQSLDQGLQFLIQYYNGEERAKGNILERFSAQQFPDLHSELNLSSLELGDSALYFCASSVGLAGEETQYFGPGTRLLVL.

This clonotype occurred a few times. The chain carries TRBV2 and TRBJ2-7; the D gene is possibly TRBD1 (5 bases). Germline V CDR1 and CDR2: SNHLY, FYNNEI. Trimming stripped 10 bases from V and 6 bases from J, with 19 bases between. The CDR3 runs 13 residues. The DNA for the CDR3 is TGTGCCACCACCGTTTCAGGGAAGGTCGAGCAGTACTTC. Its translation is CATTVSGKVEQYF.

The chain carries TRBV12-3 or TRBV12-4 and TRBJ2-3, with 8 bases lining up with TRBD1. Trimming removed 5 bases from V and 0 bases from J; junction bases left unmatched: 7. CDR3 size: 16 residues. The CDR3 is CASSEPGQASTDTQYF. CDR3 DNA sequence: TGTGCCAGCAGTGAACCGGGACAGGCGAGCACAGATACGCAGTATTTT.